These 20 T cell receptor beta chains originate from one sample sequenced in a study of human T cells and chemical hapten exposure. Each CDR3 protein gets one entry after TCRdb re-called the RACE reads with MiXCR. The sample lists approximately 80,000 distinct CDR3 sequences, about an eighth occurring once. Noted time point: patch test 3, about 24 weeks after DPC sensitization. Treatment specified: therapeutic diphenylcyclopropenone sensitization with weekly scalp DPC. The source was whole blood, collected in connection with sensitization to the hapten diphenylcyclopropenone (DPC). These receptors originate from a woman between 45 and 65 years old with alopecia areata. Some clones in this sample may be carry-over from other donors' samples.

This clonotype came up a few times. The genes are TRBV20-1 and TRBJ2-1; 10 nucleotides agree with TRBD2. The CDR3 runs 16 residues. The germline V gene has CDR1 DFQATT and CDR2 SNEGSKA (reference sequence). V lost 3 bases, J lost 1 base, and 6 bases stayed unmatched. The DNA for the CDR3 is TGCAGTGCTAGTCCGGCTAGCGGGGGATCCTACAATGAGCAGTTCTTC. It is translated as CSASPASGGSYNEQFF.

The chain couples TRBV3-1 to TRBJ2-1; the D is unclear. The CDR3 runs 13 residues. V gave up 4 bases and J gave up 5 bases, with 9 bases separating them. CDR1 and CDR2 (germline): LGHDT, YNNKEL (reference sequence). CDR3 DNA sequence: TGTGCCAGCAGCCTCTACAACAACAATGAGCAGTTCTTC. It codes for CASSLYNNNEQFF.

J is TRBJ2-2 and V is TRBV29-1; 7 bases align to TRBD1. Germline loops: CDR1 SQVTM, CDR2 ANQGSEA. The CDR3 is made up of 15 amino acids. V was clipped by 7 bases and J by 2 bases; unmatched bases: 10. CDR3 nucleotide sequence: TGCAGCGCAGCCCCGACAGGGCAAAACACCGGGGAGCTGTTTTTT. Its translation: CSAAPTGQNTGELFF.

This chain connects TRBV3-1 to TRBJ2-5; 16 bases line up with TRBD2. J gave up 3 bases and V 4 bases, and 11 bases lay outside the gene matches. This CDR3 has 19 residues. In germline, CDR1 is LGHDT, CDR2 YNNKEL (reference sequence). In DNA, the CDR3 is TGTGCCAGCAGCCCGGGGACGGGACTAGCGGGAGGGCCGGAAGAGACCCAGTACTTC. It is translated as CASSPGTGLAGGPEETQYF.

This clonotype was picked up a small number of times. The chain carries TRBV4-2 and TRBJ1-1; 11 nucleotides agree with TRBD1. Per the germline V gene, CDR1 is LGHNA and CDR2 is YNFKEQ. V dropped 3 bases and J dropped 0; count of bases not matched to a gene: 6. CDR3 size: 17 residues. CDR3 DNA sequence: TGTGCCAGCAGCCACCCGGGGACAGGGGGGTTGAACACTGAAGCTTTCTTT. As protein: CASSHPGTGGLNTEAFF.

The gene calls are TRBV29-1 and TRBJ2-3; the D call may be TRBD1 or TRBD2 (7 bases each). Germline assignment: CDR1 SQVTM and CDR2 ANQGSEA. The CDR3 runs to 15 residues. Trimming left V 7 bases short and J 5 bases short, with 22 bases between. The CDR3 spells CSGSPGGGAVDTQYF. The CDR3 DNA reads as TGCAGCGGCAGTCCAGGGGGAGGGGCAGTAGATACGCAGTATTTT.

There are many counts of this clonotype. This sequence joins TRBV13 and TRBJ2-7, with D perhaps TRBD2 (5 bases). V shed 5 bases and J shed 7 bases, with 15 bases lying between them. The CDR3 contains 13 residues. The germline V gene has CDR1 PRHDT and CDR2 FYEKMQ (reference sequence). Here the CDR3 DNA reads TGTGCCAGCAGCCGCGTAACTAGTGGTGAGCAGTACTTC. Encoded protein: CASSRVTSGEQYF.

The chain couples TRBV7-2 to TRBJ1-1; weak D call: TRBD1 (6 bases). Between the trimmed V and J ends, which lost 2 bases and 4 bases, there was a span of 11 bases. The CDR3 totals 14 residues. Germline V gene lookup returns CDR1 SGHTA and CDR2 FQGNSA. In DNA form, the CDR3 reads TGTGCCAGCAGCTTAACGGGGGCTGGCACTGAAGCTTTCTTT. It translates to CASSLTGAGTEAFF.

This clonotype was found many times. The chain uses TRBV7-9 and TRBJ2-1, with 12 bases aligning to TRBD2. CDR1 and CDR2 from the germline V gene are SEHNR and FQNEAQ (reference sequence). Germline trimming cut 2 bases from V and 5 bases from J; bases unmatched to any gene: 10. The CDR3 is 18 residues long. Here the CDR3 DNA reads TGTGCCAGCAGCTTAAGCTTCGGGCCTAGCGGGAGGGACAATGAGCAGTTCTTC. Amino acids: CASSLSFGPSGRDNEQFF. Variable domain in full (rest from reference TRBV7-9 and TRBJ2-1): DTGVSQNPRHKITKRGQNVTFRCDPISEHNRLYWYRQTLGQGPEFLTYFQNEAQLEKSRLLSDRFSAERPKGSFSTLEIQRTEQGDSAMYLCASSLSFGPSGRDNEQFFGPGTRLTVL.

This clonotype has a count of ten or more. The CDR3 DNA reads TGTGCCAGTAGTCAGGACGTCCGGGGTATCAGCAATCAGCCCCAGCATTTT. The encoded protein is CASSQDVRGISNQPQHF. The chain is built from TRBV19 and TRBJ1-5; D ambiguous. Germline CDR1 LNHDA, CDR2 SQIVND (reference sequence). CDR3 length: 17 amino acids. V was shortened by 5 bases and J by 1 base, with 18 bases between the two germline ends.

This clonotype was observed at least ten times. The chain couples TRBV29-1 to TRBJ2-1, with D possibly being TRBD2 (7 bases). Per the germline V gene, CDR1 is SQVTM and CDR2 is ANQGSEA. The CDR3 loop spans 14 amino acids. V was trimmed by 8 bases and J by 4 bases, leaving 18 bases between them. CDR3: CSPQQGREYNEQFF. CDR3 bases: TGCAGCCCCCAGCAGGGGAGGGAGTACAATGAGCAGTTCTTC.

The sample holds a few counts of this clonotype. This CDR3 reads CASSPPTGQVVGNTIYF. The DNA of the CDR3 is TGTGCCAGCAGTCCTCCCACTGGACAGGTCGTTGGAAACACCATATATTTT. The rearrangement links TRBV28 to TRBJ1-3; 7 bases fit TRBD1. After removal of 5 bases from V and 3 bases from J, the junction contained 13 bases not matched to a gene. Germline V gene data show CDR1 as MDHEN and CDR2 as SYDVKM. This CDR3 comprises 17 residues.

This clonotype was seen a handful of times. The chain carries TRBV5-4 and TRBJ2-1; the D gene is possibly TRBD2 (6 bases). Trimming pared 0 bases from V and 0 bases from J, leaving 10 bases between. Germline V gene data show CDR1 as SGHNT and CDR2 as YYREEE (reference sequence). The CDR3 is 16 residues long. CDR3 sequence: CASSLGGRSSYNEQFF. The CDR3 DNA is TGTGCCAGCAGCTTGGGAGGGAGGAGCTCCTACAATGAGCAGTTCTTC. Variable domain in full (rest from reference TRBV5-4 and TRBJ2-1): ETGVTQSPTHLIKTRGQQVTLRCSSQSGHNTVSWYQQALGQGPQFIFQYYREEENGRGNFPPRFSGLQFPNYSSELNVNALELDDSALYLCASSLGGRSSYNEQFFGPGTRLTVL.

This clonotype has more than one count but fewer than ten. The chain is built from TRBV7-6 and TRBJ2-7; TRBD1 agrees at 10 bases. Germline V gene sequence: CDR1 SGHVS, CDR2 FNYEAQ. The CDR3 has 14 amino acids. V shed 3 bases and J 2 bases; nucleotides not matched to a gene: 1. The CDR3 here is CASSLTGGAYEQYF. The CDR3, as DNA: TGTGCCAGCAGCTTGACAGGGGGCGCCTACGAGCAGTACTTC.

This rearrangement joins TRBV12-3 or TRBV12-4 to TRBJ1-5; TRBD1 agrees at 7 bases. V lost 6 bases and J lost 0; bases outside the gene matches: 8. This CDR3 has 16 amino acids. The CDR3 is CASSSSSGGSNQPQHF. The CDR3 DNA reads as TGTGCCAGCAGCTCCTCTTCAGGGGGTAGCAATCAGCCCCAGCATTTT.

The table lists this clonotype with a few counts. V and J are TRBV9 and TRBJ2-3; 9 bases fit TRBD2. This CDR3 comprises 16 residues. J lost 4 bases, V lost 2 bases, and 8 bases had no gene match. Germline values: CDR1 SGDLS, CDR2 YYNGEE. The DNA of the CDR3 is TGTGCCAGCAGCGTTTTTCCTAGCGGGAATTCAGATACGCAGTATTTT. It encodes CASSVFPSGNSDTQYF.

This clonotype occurred many times. The chain combines TRBV29-1 with TRBJ1-2; D remains ambiguous. Trimming took 4 bases from V and 2 from J, leaving 11 bases between them. The CDR3 totals 13 residues. The germline gives CDR1 SQVTM, CDR2 ANQGSEA. The CDR3, as DNA: TGCAGCGTTGTGGCAGGCGTGAACTATGGCTACACCTTC. This gives the protein CSVVAGVNYGYTF.

A few counts support this clonotype. V gene TRBV15 combines with J gene TRBJ2-3; D possibly uses TRBD1 or TRBD2 (5 bases each). Trimming stripped 5 bases from V and 2 bases from J, with 8 bases between. The CDR3 consists of 13 residues. Germline values: CDR1 LNHNV, CDR2 YYDKDF (reference sequence). The CDR3 DNA is TGTGCCACCAGCGAGGGGAACACAGATACGCAGTATTTT. Its protein product is CATSEGNTDTQYF.

A few counts support this clonotype. Here the CDR3 DNA reads TGTGCCAGCAGCTCCGGGACTTTTACAGATACGCAGTATTTT. Translated: CASSSGTFTDTQYF. V and J are TRBV11-2 and TRBJ2-3; weak D call: TRBD2 (6 bases). This CDR3 comprises 14 residues. Germline CDR1 is SGHAT and CDR2 is FQNNGV. Trimming removed 4 bases at V and 3 bases at J, with 11 bases between.

This clonotype was found many times. The chain recombines TRBV20-1 with TRBJ2-3; no firm D call. With 1 base removed from V and 3 bases from J, the gap between germline ends came to 5 bases. CDR1 and CDR2 (germline): DFQATT, SNEGSKA (reference sequence). There are 12 residues in the CDR3. CDR3 nucleotide sequence: TGCAGTGCTAGAGCCTGGACAGATACGCAGTATTTT. Protein: CSARAWTDTQYF.